What follows describes a single TCR beta chain. The read gets to within 3 residues of the CDR3 end, and the germline J gene fills in the rest. Germline V gives CDR1 SEHNR, CDR2 FQNEAQ (reference sequence). V shed 2 bases, J shed 4 bases, and the junction held 2 bases outside the gene matches. The CDR3 spans 14 residues. This entry is derived from a study of T cells in women clearing cervical HPV infection. Overall study: Donors had HPV16-related CIN3 or worse; 2 had invasive cancer. Controls' single incident HPV16 infection cleared within 12 months without precancer.

Profiled with immunoSEQ multiplex PCR; TCRdb holds only in-frame clones, not every one. The sample holds over 30,000 clones. What was sequenced was blood buffy coat. The TCR originated in a woman aged 18-70 years with a cervical HPV16 infection that either progressed to CIN3+ or cleared (not recorded which). The rearrangement joins TRBV7-9 to TRBJ1-1; 9 bases map to TRBD1. This CDR3 reads CASSLWDRATEAFF. The DNA read from the CDR3 is TGTGCCAGCAGCTTATGGGACAGGGCCACTGAA.